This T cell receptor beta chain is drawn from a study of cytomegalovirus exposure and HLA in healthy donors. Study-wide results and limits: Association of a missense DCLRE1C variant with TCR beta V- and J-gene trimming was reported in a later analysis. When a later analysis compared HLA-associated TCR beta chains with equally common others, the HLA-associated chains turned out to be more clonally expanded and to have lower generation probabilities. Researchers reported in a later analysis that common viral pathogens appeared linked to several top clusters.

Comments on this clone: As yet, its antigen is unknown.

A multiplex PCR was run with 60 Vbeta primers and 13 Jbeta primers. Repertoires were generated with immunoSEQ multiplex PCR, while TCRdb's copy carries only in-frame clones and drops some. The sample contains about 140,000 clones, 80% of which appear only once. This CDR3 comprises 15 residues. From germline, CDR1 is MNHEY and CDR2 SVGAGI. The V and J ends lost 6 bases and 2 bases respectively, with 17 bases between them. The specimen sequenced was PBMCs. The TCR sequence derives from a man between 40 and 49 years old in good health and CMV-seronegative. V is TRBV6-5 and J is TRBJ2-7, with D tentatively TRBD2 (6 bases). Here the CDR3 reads CASRTGGTIPYEQYF. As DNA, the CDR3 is TGTGCCAGCAGAACTGGAGGGACCATCCCCTACGAGCAGTACTTC.